This T cell receptor beta chain stems from a study of read filtering for tumor transcriptome and immune sequencing. About the research overall: Patients were approximately 17 male and 11 to 15 female, mean age about 65 years, range about 40 to 85.

Trimming took 7 bases from V and 3 from J, leaving 12 bases between them. There are 12 residues in the CDR3. Germline CDR1 reads DFQATT; CDR2 reads SNEGSKA (reference sequence). The library was built from 400 to 500 ng RNA with molecular barcoded adaptors for alpha/delta and beta/gamma chains. MiXCR, applied by TCRdb to the reads, yields one record per CDR3 protein. The table has over 35,000 distinct CDR3 sequences, 12% seen once; the top ten hold around 35%. Notes on the study in general: Single-read clonotypes: roughly four fifths of IR-seq clonotypes (around 3.5% of reads), 74.6% of RNA-seq clonotypes (around 48% of reads). This fraction held mixed bone marrow immune cells after CD138-negative sorting.

The table lists this clonotype with many counts. What it recognizes is unknown. The chain couples TRBV20-1 to TRBJ1-1; unclear D gene. Sequenced material: a population of CD138-negative cells sorted from bone marrow. The clonotype was recovered from a donor over 35 with multiple myeloma. The CDR3 DNA follows: TGCAGTGGGCGCAGGTCAGACACTGAAGCTTTCTTT. As protein: CSGRRSDTEAFF.